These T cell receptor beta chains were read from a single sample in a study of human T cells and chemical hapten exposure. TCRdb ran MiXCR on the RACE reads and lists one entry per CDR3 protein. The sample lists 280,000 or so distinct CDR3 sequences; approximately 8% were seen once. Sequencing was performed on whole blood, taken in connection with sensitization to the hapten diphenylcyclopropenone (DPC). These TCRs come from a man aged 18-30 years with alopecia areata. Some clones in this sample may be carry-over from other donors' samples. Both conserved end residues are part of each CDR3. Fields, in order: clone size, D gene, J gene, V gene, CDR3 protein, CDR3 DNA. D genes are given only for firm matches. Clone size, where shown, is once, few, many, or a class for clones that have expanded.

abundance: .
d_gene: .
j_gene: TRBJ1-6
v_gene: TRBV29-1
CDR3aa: CSVRVGGLMDSPLHF
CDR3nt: TGCAGCGTTCGGGTCGGAGGTTTAATGGATTCACCCCTCCACTTT

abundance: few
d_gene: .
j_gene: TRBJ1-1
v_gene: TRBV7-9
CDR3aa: CASSLSQDTEAFF
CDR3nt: TGTGCCAGCAGCTTAAGTCAGGACACTGAAGCTTTCTTT

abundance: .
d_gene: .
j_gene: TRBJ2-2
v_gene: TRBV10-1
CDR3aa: CASSEIGAGGELFF
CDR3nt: TGCGCCAGCAGTGAAATTGGGGCTGGCGGGGAGCTGTTTTTT

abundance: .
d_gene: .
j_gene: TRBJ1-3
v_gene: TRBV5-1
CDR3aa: CASSLRPDRTAGNTIYF
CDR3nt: TGCGCCAGCAGTTTACGCCCAGACCGGACAGCTGGAAACACCATATATTTT

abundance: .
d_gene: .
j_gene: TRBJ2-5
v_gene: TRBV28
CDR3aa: CASAGYGQRALETQYF
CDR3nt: TGTGCCAGCGCGGGCTATGGGCAGCGGGCTCTTGAGACCCAGTACTTC

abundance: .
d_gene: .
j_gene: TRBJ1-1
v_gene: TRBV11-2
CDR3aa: CASTPVRRNTEAFF
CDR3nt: TGTGCCAGCACCCCAGTAAGACGGAACACTGAAGCTTTCTTT

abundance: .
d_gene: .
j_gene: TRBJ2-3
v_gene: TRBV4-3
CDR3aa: CASSFNSPMGGGTDTQYF
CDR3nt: TGCGCCAGCAGCTTTAATTCGCCCATGGGCGGTGGAACAGATACGCAGTATTTT

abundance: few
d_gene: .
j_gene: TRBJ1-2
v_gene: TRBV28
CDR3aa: CASSLLQEDRKGYTF
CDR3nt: TGTGCCAGCAGTTTGTTACAAGAGGACAGAAAGGGCTACACCTTC

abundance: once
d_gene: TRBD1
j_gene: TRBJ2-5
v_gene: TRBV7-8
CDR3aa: CASSPQGALETQYF
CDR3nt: TGTGCCAGCAGCCCACAGGGGGCCTTAGAGACCCAGTACTTC

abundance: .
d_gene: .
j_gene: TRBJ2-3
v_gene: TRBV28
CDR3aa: CASSLTIQGPSTDTQYF
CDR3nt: TGTGCCAGCAGTTTAACGATACAGGGCCCCAGCACAGATACGCAGTATTTT

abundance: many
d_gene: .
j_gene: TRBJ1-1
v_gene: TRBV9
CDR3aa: CASSVEGVMAEAFF
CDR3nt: TGTGCCAGCAGCGTAGAGGGCGTGATGGCTGAAGCTTTCTTT

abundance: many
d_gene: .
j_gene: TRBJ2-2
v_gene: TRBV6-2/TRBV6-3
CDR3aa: CASSYGRTGVVGELFF
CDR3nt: TGTGCCAGCAGTTATGGGCGGACCGGCGTGGTCGGGGAGCTGTTTTTT

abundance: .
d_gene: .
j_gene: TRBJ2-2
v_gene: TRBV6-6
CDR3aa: CASRRGILRNTGELFF
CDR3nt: TGTGCCAGCAGACGGGGCATCCTAAGGAACACCGGGGAGCTGTTTTTT

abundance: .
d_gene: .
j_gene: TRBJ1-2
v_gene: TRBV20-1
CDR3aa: CSARWTRLGYGYTF
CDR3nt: TGCAGTGCTCGGTGGACGAGGCTAGGCTATGGCTACACCTTC

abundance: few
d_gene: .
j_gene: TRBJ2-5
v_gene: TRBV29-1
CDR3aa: CSAWGETQYF
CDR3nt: TGCAGCGCCTGGGGGGAGACCCAGTACTTC

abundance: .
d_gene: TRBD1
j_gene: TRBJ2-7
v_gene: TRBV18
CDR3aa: CASSGGQGLYEQYF
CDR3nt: TGTGCCAGCTCAGGCGGACAGGGGCTATACGAGCAGTACTTC

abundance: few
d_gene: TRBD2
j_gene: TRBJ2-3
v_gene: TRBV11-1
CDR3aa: CASSLYRGGGSRTDTQYF
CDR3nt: TGTGCCAGCAGCTTATACCGCGGCGGGGGGTCTCGCACAGATACGCAGTATTTT

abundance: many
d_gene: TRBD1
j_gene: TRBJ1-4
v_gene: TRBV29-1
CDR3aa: CSCVGQGGEKLFF
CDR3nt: TGCAGTTGCGTGGGACAGGGAGGCGAAAAACTGTTTTTT

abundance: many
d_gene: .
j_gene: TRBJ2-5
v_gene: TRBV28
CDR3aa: CASSLSPWTQYF
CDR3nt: TGTGCCAGCAGTTTATCCCCCTGGACCCAGTACTTC

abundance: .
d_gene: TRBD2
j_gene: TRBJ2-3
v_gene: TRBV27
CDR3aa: CASSTVRLAGGTDTQYF
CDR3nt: TGTGCCAGCAGTACCGTACGACTAGCGGGGGGCACAGATACGCAGTATTTT

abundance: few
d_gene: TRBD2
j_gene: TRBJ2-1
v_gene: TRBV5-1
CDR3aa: CASSLYVGGGAPYNEQFF
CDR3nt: TGCGCCAGCAGCTTATATGTTGGCGGGGGGGCCCCTTACAATGAGCAGTTCTTC

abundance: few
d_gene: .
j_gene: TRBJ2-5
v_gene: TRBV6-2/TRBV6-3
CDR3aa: CASSSTEQETQYF
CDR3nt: TGTGCCAGCAGTTCGACAGAACAAGAGACCCAGTACTTC

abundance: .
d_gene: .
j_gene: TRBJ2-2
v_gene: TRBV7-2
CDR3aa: CASSKRPTGSSNTGELFF
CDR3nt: TGTGCCAGCAGCAAAAGACCCACGGGCAGCTCGAACACCGGGGAGCTGTTTTTT

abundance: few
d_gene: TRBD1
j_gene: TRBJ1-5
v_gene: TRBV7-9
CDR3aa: CAIQQGAFNQPQHF
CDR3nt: TGTGCCATCCAACAGGGGGCCTTCAATCAGCCCCAGCATTTT

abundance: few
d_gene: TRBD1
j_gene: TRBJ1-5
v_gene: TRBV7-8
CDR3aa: CASSLFPPGGPHQPQHF
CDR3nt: TGTGCCAGCAGCTTATTCCCGCCAGGGGGTCCTCACCAGCCCCAGCATTTT

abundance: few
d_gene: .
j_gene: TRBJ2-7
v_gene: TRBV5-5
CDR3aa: CASSLPGPAYEQYF
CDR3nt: TGTGCCAGCAGCTTGCCGGGACCCGCCTACGAGCAGTACTTC

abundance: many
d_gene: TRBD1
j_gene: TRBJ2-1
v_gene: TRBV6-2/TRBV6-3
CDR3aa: CASSSTGEGNEQFF
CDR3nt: TGTGCCAGCAGTTCCACAGGGGAAGGCAATGAGCAGTTCTTC

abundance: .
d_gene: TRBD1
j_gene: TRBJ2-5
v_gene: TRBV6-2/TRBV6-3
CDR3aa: CASSYWGTGRETQYF
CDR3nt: TGTGCCAGCAGTTACTGGGGGACAGGGCGAGAGACCCAGTACTTC

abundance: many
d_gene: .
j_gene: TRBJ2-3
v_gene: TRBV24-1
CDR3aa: CATSDWRAGTDTQYF
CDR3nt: TGTGCCACCAGTGATTGGAGGGCAGGCACAGATACGCAGTATTTT

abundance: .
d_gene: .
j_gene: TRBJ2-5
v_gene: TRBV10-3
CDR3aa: CAISESTLEETQYF
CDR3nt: TGTGCCATCAGTGAGTCGACGCTGGAAGAGACCCAGTACTTC

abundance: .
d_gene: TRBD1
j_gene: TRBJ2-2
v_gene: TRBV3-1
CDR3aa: CASSQDRDRGNTGELFF
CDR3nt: TGTGCCAGCAGCCAAGATCGTGACAGGGGCAACACCGGGGAGCTGTTTTTT

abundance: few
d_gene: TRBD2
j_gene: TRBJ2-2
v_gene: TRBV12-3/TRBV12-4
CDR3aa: CASPPASGLTGELFF
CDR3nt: TGTGCCAGCCCGCCCGCTAGCGGGTTGACCGGGGAGCTGTTTTTT

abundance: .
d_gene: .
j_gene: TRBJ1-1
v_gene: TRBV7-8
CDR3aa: CASSLGQRGATEAFF
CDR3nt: TGTGCCAGCAGCTTAGGACAAAGAGGGGCCACTGAAGCTTTCTTT

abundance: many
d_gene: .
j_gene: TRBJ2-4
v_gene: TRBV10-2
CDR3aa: CASSESEGDIQYF
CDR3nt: TGCGCCAGCAGTGAGTCAGAAGGGGACATTCAGTACTTC

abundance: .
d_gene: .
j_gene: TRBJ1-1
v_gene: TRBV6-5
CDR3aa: CASSYRGRGTEAFF
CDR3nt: TGTGCCAGCAGTTACCGGGGAAGGGGGACTGAAGCTTTCTTT

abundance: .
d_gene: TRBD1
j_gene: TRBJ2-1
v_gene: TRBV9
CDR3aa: CASSPIKGQGAKNEQFF
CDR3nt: TGTGCCAGCAGCCCAATTAAGGGACAGGGGGCGAAGAATGAGCAGTTCTTC

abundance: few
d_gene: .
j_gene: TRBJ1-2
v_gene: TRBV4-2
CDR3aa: CASSQLGGNYGYTF
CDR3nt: TGTGCCAGCAGCCAACTAGGGGGGAACTATGGCTACACCTTC

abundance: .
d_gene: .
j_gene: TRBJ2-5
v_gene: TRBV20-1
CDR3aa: CSARQGEETQYF
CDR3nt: TGCAGTGCTAGACAAGGCGAAGAGACCCAGTACTTC

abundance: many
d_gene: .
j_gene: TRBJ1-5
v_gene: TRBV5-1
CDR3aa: CASSVTTDQPQHF
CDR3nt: TGCGCCAGCAGCGTGACGACAGATCAGCCCCAGCATTTT

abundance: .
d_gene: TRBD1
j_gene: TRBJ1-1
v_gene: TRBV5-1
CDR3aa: CASSSGQVPNTEAFF
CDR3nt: TGCGCCAGCAGCTCCGGACAGGTCCCGAACACTGAAGCTTTCTTT

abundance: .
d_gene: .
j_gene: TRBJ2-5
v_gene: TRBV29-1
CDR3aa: CSVLRVYGETQYF
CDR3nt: TGCAGCGTTCTCAGGGTTTATGGAGAGACCCAGTACTTC

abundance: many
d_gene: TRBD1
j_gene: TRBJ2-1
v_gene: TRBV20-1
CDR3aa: CSARDDRGRYNEQFF
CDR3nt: TGCAGTGCTAGAGACGACAGGGGACGTTACAATGAGCAGTTCTTC

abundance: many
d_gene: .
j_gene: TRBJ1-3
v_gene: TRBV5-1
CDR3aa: CASRPSSGNTIYF
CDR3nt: TGCGCCAGCAGGCCGAGCTCTGGAAACACCATATATTTT

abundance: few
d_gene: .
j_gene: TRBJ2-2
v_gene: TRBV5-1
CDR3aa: CASATTGNTGELFF
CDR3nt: TGCGCCAGTGCAACGACAGGGAACACCGGGGAGCTGTTTTTT

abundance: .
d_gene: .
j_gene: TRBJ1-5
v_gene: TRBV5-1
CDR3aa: CASSYDTSNQPQHF
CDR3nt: TGCGCCAGCAGCTATGACACCAGCAATCAGCCCCAGCATTTT

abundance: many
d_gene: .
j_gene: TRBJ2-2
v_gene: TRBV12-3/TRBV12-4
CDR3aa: CASSLRDGGTGELFF
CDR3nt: TGTGCCAGCAGTCTCCGGGACGGGGGAACCGGGGAGCTGTTTTTT

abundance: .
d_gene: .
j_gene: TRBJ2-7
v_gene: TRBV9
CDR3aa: CASSTDVSAYEQYF
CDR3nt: TGTGCCAGCAGCACGGACGTAAGCGCCTACGAGCAGTACTTC

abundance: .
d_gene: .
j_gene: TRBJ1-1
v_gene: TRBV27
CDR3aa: CASKGLQEAQNTEAFF
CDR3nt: TGTGCCAGCAAAGGTCTGCAGGAGGCCCAAAACACTGAAGCTTTCTTT

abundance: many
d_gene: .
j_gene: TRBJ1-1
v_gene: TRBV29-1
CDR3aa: CSVVAAVEAFF
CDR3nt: TGCAGCGTTGTGGCGGCAGTTGAAGCTTTCTTT

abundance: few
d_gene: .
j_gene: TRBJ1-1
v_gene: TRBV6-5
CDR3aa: CASSYGAGIAEAFF
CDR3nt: TGTGCCAGCAGTTACGGGGCGGGGATCGCTGAAGCTTTCTTT

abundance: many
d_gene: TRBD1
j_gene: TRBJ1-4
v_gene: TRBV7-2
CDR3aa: CASSTQTGNEKLFF
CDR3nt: TGTGCCAGCAGCACCCAGACAGGGAATGAAAAACTGTTTTTT